A single sample is the source of the 19 T cell receptor beta chains below, sequenced in a study of cytomegalovirus exposure and HLA in healthy donors. Primers included in the PCR were 60 Vbeta and 13 Jbeta primers. Only in-frame clones appear in the TCRdb table, and some are missing; sequencing was by immunoSEQ multiplex PCR. The sample yields under 150,000 clones, about 80% seen once. The sample comprised PBMCs. Receptors were obtained from a boy between 2 and 10 years old in good health and CMV-seronegative.

The V gene is TRBV4-2, the J gene TRBJ2-7, with TRBD2 identical over 12 bases. This CDR3 spans 16 amino acids. The germline V gene has CDR1 LGHNA and CDR2 YNFKEQ. V shed 4 bases and J 3 bases; nucleotides not matched to a gene: 7. The CDR3 spells CASSRRTSGEGYEQYF. The CDR3, as DNA: TGTGCCAGCAGCCGCCGGACTAGCGGGGAGGGCTACGAGCAGTACTTC.

The chain couples TRBV27 to TRBJ2-5; 9 positions match TRBD2. The J call could be wrong; TRBJ2-7 is a better fit for the DNA end. Germline CDR1 MNHEY, CDR2 SMNVEV (reference sequence). The CDR3 runs to 16 residues. CDR3 in amino acids: CASSWDLAGSSYEQYF. In DNA form, the CDR3 reads TGTGCCAGCAGTTGGGACCTAGCGGGGAGCTCCTACGAGCAGTACTTC.

V usage is TRBV7-8 and J usage is TRBJ2-1, with no clear D. Deletions cut 5 bases from V and 0 bases from J, with 17 bases between. The germline V gene has CDR1 SGHVS and CDR2 FQNEAQ. The CDR3 extends over 17 amino acids. In nucleotides, the CDR3 is TGTGCCAGCAGCGCGAACCCCCGTAGGAGCTCCTACAATGAGCAGTTCTTC. Residues: CASSANPRRSSYNEQFF.

This chain joins TRBV7-9 and TRBJ1-1; D not resolved. Trimming removed 4 bases from V and 1 base from J, with 13 bases in between. Germline-derived CDR1 and CDR2 are SEHNR and FQNEAQ (reference sequence). The CDR3 covers 15 residues. For the CDR3, the DNA is TGTGCCAGCAGCTCCTCTAGTGTGTGGAACACTGAAGCTTTCTTT. Amino acids: CASSSSSVWNTEAFF. Drawing the rest from reference TRBV7-9 and TRBJ1-1, the complete variable domain is DTGVSQNPRHKITKRGQNVTFRCDPISEHNRLYWYRQTLGQGPEFLTYFQNEAQLEKSRLLSDRFSAERPKGSFSTLEIQRTEQGDSAMYLCASSSSSVWNTEAFFGQGTRLTVV.

This clone appeared a few times. The CDR3 coding sequence is TGCACCAGCAGCCAAGGACACTCCTACGAGCAGTACGTC. Translating gives CTSSQGHSYEQYV. The chain has TRBV1 and TRBJ2-7; TRBD1, the D gene given by the table, was not confirmed from the DNA. TRBV1 is termed a pseudogene. CDR3 size: 13 residues.

The rearrangement joins TRBV2 to TRBJ1-2; 10 nucleotides align to TRBD1. Trimming at V came to 5 bases and at J to 5 bases, leaving 5 bases not matched to a gene. CDR1 SNHLY and CDR2 FYNNEI come from the germline V gene. The CDR3 has 14 residues. CDR3 in amino acids: CASSPRTGGYGYTF. As DNA, the CDR3 is TGTGCCAGCAGTCCAAGGACAGGGGGATATGGCTACACCTTC.

The CDR3 region is CASSLSDTQYF. The CDR3 DNA is TGTGCCAGCAGTCTCTCTGATACGCAGTATTTT. The rearrangement uses TRBV2 and TRBJ2-3; D is unclear. Germline CDR1 and CDR2: SNHLY and FYNNEI. CDR3 length equals 11 residues. V was pared by 5 bases and J by 6 bases, with 6 bases between.

This chain joins TRBV30 and TRBJ1-5, with no clear D. The CDR3 has 15 residues. V lost 0 bases and J 1 base, leaving 10 bases between the germline ends. Germline CDR1 reads GTSNPN; CDR2 reads SVGIG (reference sequence). The CDR3 protein is CAWSVQTGSNQPQHF. CDR3 DNA: TGTGCCTGGAGTGTACAGACGGGAAGCAATCAGCCCCAGCATTTT.

This chain connects TRBV10-3 to TRBJ1-3; TRBD1 agrees at 7 bases. Losses at the gene ends were 3 bases for V and 0 bases for J; bases not matched to a gene: 2. CDR1 and CDR2 from the germline V gene are ENHRY and SYGVKD. CDR3 length: 15 residues. CDR3 DNA: TGTGCCATCAGTGAAAGACAGGGCTCTGGAAACACCATATATTTT. Protein sequence: CAISERQGSGNTIYF.

Remarks on this clone: One junction end disagrees with the germline gene, perhaps due to a read error. The chain uses TRBV7-7 and TRBJ2-1; D is tentatively TRBD1 or TRBD2 (6 bases each). CDR1 is SSHAT and CDR2 is FNYEAQ in the germline V gene (reference sequence). CDR3 length: 16 amino acids. CDR3 sequence (DNA): TGTGCTAGCAGCTTAGGGGGTAGCGGCACGGGGGATGAGCAGTTCTTC. This codes for CASSLGGSGTGDEQFF.

The rearrangement joins TRBV7-8 to TRBJ1-5, with 7 bases that match TRBD1. Trimming cost V 5 bases and J 1 base; bases outside gene matches: 5. The CDR3 is 15 amino acids. CDR1 SGHVS and CDR2 FQNEAQ come from the germline V gene. CDR3 amino acids: CASSKPGGSNQPQHF. In nucleotides, the CDR3 is TGTGCCAGCAGCAAGCCAGGGGGGAGCAATCAGCCCCAGCATTTT.

V is TRBV13 and J is TRBJ2-1; TRBD2 is a possible D gene (6 bases). The CDR3 totals 16 residues. CDR1 and CDR2 (germline): PRHDT, FYEKMQ (reference sequence). V lost 0 bases, J lost 8 bases, and 17 bases lay in between. Here the CDR3 DNA reads TGTGCCAGCAGCTTAGGCCTCAACGGGAGATGGTATGAGCAGTTCTTC. Its protein is CASSLGLNGRWYEQFF. The full variable domain, in which reference TRBV13 and TRBJ2-1 provide the parts outside the CDR3, is AAGVIQSPRHLIKEKRETATLKCYPIPRHDTVYWYQQGPGQDPQFLISFYEKMQSDKGSIPDRFSAQQFSDYHSELNMSSLELGDSALYFCASSLGLNGRWYEQFFGPGTRLTVL.

The chain carries TRBV4-1 and TRBJ2-6; possible D gene TRBD2, 6 bases. V was trimmed by 1 base and J by 0 bases, leaving 13 bases between them. Germline V gives CDR1 MGHRA, CDR2 YSYEKL. The CDR3 covers 18 residues. In DNA, the CDR3 is TGCGCCAGCAGCCAAGGTCGTCAAGCGGGCTCTGGGGCCAACGTCCTGACTTTC. Translation: CASSQGRQAGSGANVLTF.

This CDR3 is CASSLVRAYNEQFF. The CDR3 DNA sequence: TGTGCCAGCAGCTTAGTGCGGGCCTACAATGAGCAGTTCTTC. The chain carries TRBV7-9 and TRBJ2-1; weak D call: TRBD2 (5 bases). The CDR3 contains 14 residues. CDR1 is SEHNR and CDR2 is FQNEAQ in the germline V gene (reference sequence). V lost 1 base and J lost 2, with 6 bases in between.

V is TRBV28 and J is TRBJ2-7, with D possibly being TRBD2 (6 bases). V lost 10 bases and J 2 bases, leaving 15 bases between the germline ends. The CDR3 runs 13 residues. From germline, CDR1 is MDHEN and CDR2 SYDVKM. CDR3 DNA: TGTGCCACCGGGAGTTTACTCCCCTACGAGCAGTACGTC. Translation gives CATGSLLPYEQYV.

This rearrangement joins TRBV2 to TRBJ1-1, with a possible D match to TRBD1 (6 bases). The ends were cut back, 3 bases at V and 1 base at J, with 12 bases in the middle. The CDR3 consists of 15 residues. Germline values: CDR1 SNHLY, CDR2 FYNNEI. CDR3: CASSDQGRANTEAFF. Written as DNA, the CDR3 is TGTGCCAGCAGTGATCAGGGGAGAGCGAACACTGAAGCTTTCTTT.

The genes are TRBV7-9 and TRBJ1-5; 8 nucleotides agree with TRBD1. J gave up 15 bases and V 5 bases, and 9 bases lay outside the gene matches. This CDR3 spans 12 amino acids. Germline CDR1 is SEHNR and CDR2 is FQNEAQ (reference sequence). The CDR3 DNA sequence: TGTGCCAGCAGCCTTGGGACAGGTATAGGGCATTTT. Amino acid sequence: CASSLGTGIGHF. Combining the CDR3 with reference TRBV7-9 and TRBJ1-5 gives the whole variable domain DTGVSQNPRHKITKRGQNVTFRCDPISEHNRLYWYRQTLGQGPEFLTYFQNEAQLEKSRLLSDRFSAERPKGSFSTLEIQRTEQGDSAMYLCASSLGTGIGHFGDGTRLSIL.

The CDR3 DNA is TGTGCCAGCAGTTCCCTTCCGGGACAAAACTATGGCTACACCTTC. Amino acids: CASSSLPGQNYGYTF. V usage is TRBV6-1 and J usage is TRBJ1-2; TRBD1 might be the D (6 bases). The V end was cut by 5 bases, the J end by 2 bases, with 15 bases between. Germline lookup yields CDR1 MNHNS and CDR2 SASEGT. The CDR3 is made up of 15 amino acids.

This clone was recorded once. The chain recombines TRBV7-9 with TRBJ1-2; D uncertain. V dropped 5 bases and J dropped 0 bases, with 13 bases sitting between them. The CDR3 runs to 15 residues. Germline V gene lookup returns CDR1 SEHNR and CDR2 FQNEAQ (reference sequence). The CDR3 protein is CASSPAGITNYGYTF. CDR3 nucleotide sequence: TGTGCCAGCAGCCCGGCCGGGATTACTAACTATGGCTACACCTTC.